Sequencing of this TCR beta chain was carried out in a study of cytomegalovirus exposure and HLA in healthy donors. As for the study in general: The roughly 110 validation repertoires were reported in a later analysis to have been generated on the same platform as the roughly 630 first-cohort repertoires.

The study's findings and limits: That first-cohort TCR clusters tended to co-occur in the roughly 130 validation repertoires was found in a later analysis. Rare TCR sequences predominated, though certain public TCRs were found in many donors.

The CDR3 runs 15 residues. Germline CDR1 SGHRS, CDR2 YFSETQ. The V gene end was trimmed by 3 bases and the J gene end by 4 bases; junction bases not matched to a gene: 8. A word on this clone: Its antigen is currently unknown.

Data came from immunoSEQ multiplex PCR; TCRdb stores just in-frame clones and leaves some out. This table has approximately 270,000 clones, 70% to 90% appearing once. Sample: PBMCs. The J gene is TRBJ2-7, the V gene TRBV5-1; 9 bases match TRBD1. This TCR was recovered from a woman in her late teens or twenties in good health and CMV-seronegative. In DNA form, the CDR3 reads TGCGCCAGCAGCTCCGGGACAGGGTCTATGTACGAGCAGTACTTC. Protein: CASSSGTGSMYEQYF.